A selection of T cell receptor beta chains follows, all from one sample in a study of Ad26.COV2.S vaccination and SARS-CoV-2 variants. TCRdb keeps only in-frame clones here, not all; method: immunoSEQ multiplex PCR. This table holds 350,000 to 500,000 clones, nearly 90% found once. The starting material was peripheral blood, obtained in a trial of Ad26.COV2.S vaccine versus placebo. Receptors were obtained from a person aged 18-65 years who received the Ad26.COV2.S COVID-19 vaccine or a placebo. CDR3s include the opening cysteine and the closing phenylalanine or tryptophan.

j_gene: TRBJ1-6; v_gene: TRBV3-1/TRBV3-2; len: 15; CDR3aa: CASSQELGYNSPLHF
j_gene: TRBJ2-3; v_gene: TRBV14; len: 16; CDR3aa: CASSQGAGVDRDTQYF
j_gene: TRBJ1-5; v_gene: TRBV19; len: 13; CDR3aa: CASQTRGNQPQHF
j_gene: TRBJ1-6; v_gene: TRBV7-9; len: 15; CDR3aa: CASSLGTLPNSPLHF
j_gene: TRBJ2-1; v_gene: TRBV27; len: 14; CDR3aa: CASSSPKGDNEQFF
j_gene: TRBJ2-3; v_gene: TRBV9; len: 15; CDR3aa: CASSPGQAITDTQYF
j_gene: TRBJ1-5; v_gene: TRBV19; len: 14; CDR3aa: CASSMTGGDQPQHF
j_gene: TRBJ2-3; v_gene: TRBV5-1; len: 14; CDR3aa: CASSLEPGLDTQYF
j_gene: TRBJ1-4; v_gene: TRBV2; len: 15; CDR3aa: CASSEGGRGYEKLFF
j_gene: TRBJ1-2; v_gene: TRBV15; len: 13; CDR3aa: CATRPGPEYGYTF
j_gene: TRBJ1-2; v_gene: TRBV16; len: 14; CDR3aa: CASSQSPANYGYTF
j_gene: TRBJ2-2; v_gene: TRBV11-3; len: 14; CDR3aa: CASSRDVWTGELFF
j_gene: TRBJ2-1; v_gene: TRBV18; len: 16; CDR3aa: CASSPQASGGGNEQFF
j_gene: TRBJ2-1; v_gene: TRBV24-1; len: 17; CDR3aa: CATSDTSSGPSYNEQFF
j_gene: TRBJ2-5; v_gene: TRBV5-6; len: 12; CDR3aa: CASSLGGRGPYF
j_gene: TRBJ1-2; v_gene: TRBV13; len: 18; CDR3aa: CASSSRDSAWGLLHGYTF
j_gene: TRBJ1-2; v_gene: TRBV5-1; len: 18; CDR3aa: CASSSSWGADYTNYGYTF
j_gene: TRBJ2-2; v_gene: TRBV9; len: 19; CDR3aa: CASSGGTGLSGRASGELFF
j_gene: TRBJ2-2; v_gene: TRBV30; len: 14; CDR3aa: CAWSLSNSAGELFF
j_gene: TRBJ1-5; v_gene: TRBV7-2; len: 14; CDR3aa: CASSFQGSNQPQHF
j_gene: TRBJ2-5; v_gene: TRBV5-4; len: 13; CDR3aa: CASSADDQETQYF
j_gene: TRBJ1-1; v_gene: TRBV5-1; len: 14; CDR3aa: CASSLVGLDTEAFF
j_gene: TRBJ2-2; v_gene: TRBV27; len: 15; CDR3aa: CASSPQGPLYGELFF
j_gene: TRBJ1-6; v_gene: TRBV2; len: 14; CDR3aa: CASSDYGAGSPLHF
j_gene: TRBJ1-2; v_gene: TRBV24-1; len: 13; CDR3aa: CATSEGHSYGYTF
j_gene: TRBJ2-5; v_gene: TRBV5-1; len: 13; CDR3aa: CASSLARKETQYF
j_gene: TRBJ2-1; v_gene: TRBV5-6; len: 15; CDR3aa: CASRKVDGAYNEQFF
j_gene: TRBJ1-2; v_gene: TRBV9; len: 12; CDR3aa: CASSARGYGYTF
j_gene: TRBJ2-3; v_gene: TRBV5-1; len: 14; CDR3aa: CASSRTRVGDTQYF
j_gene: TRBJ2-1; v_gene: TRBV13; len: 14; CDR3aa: CASSLVISSNEQFF
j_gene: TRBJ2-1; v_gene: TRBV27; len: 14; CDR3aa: CASSLNGGAGEQFF
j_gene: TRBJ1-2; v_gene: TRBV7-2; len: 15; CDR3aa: CASSLELRPNYGYTF
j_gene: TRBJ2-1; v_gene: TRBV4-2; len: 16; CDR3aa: CASSQDPSGRNNEQFF
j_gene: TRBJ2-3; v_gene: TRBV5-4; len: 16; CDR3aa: CASSVLPGTSADTQYF
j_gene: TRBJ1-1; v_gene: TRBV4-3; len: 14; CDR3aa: CASSQGAANTEAFF
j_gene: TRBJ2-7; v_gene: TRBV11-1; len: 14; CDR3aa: CASSSHSNSYEQYF
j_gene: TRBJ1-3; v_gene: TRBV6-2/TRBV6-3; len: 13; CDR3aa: CASSWDSGNTIYF
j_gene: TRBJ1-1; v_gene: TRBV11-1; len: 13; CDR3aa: CASSGEGRTEAFF
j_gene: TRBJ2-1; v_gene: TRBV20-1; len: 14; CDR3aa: CSASLSGGYNEQFF
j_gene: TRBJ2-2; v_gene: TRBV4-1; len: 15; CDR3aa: CASSQDSTNTGELFF
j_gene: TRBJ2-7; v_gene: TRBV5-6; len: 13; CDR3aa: CASSLVRNYEQYF